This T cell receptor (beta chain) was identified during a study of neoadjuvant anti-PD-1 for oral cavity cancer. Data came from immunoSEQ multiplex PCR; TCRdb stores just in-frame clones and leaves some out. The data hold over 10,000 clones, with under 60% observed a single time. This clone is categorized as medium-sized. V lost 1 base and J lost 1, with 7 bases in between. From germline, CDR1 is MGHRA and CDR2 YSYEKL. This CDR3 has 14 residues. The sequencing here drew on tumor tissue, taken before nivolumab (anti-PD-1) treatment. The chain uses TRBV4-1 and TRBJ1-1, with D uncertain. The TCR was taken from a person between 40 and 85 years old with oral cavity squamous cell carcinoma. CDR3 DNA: TGCGCCAGCAGCCAAGCACAAGCGAACACTGAAGCTTTCTTT. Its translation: CASSQAQANTEAFF.